This T cell receptor (beta chain) was recovered during a study of T cells expressing NK-cell markers (dated by TCRdb to the early 2020s). For the wider study: TCR beta-chain repertoires were profiled in sorted CD3+CD56+NKG2C+, CD3+CD56+NKG2C- and CD3+CD56-NKG2C+ T-cell subsets from fewer than 10 donors. Among the eight sequenced donors, seven were HCMV-seropositive and one was HCMV-seronegative. Randomly selected healthy volunteers, three men and five women, were used as the eight sequenced donors. Sequencing of the libraries produced 2 x 150 bp reads on Illumina HiSeq 2000/2500, MiSeq or NextSeq. Overall results and qualifications from the work: Whether the expanded NKG2C-expressing T cell clones were specific for HCMV antigens remained unclear. Those dominant clonotypes were again the most abundant among CD3+CD56-NKG2C+ cells in a handful of donors, at 28.3-60.1%. In more than 5 donors, the dominant CD3+CD56+NKG2C+ clonotypes were found to rank among the top 10 CD8+ clonotypes and to make up 1.0-7.0% of CD8+ T cells.

Regarding this clonotype: What antigen it recognizes has not been identified.

The CDR1 and CDR2 encoded by the germline V gene are MNHEY and SVGEGT. CDR3 length: 14 amino acids, cysteine to phenylalanine. Only the protein is on record. HCMV-specific IgG was detected in serum with a commercial ELISA kit to determine HCMV serostatus. Ficoll density gradient centrifugation was used to isolate peripheral blood mononuclear cells from blood. Sequencing relied on an Illumina HiSeq 2000. TCR beta cDNA libraries were prepared using 5'RACE template switching, which introduced a universal primer site and unique molecular identifiers. Priming for cDNA synthesis came from the TCR beta constant segment, and two successive PCR amplification steps followed. For the original study's pipeline: Reads were demultiplexed and grouped by UMI with MIGEC, and clonotypes were assembled and quantified with MiTCR. To exclude erroneous sequences, any TCR cDNA sequence not supported by at least two reads was discarded. The tcR package was used for downstream repertoire analysis, and clonotypes were matched across fractions by CDR3 nucleotide sequence plus V segment. VDJmatch was used to annotate antigen specificity against VDJdb, with one amino acid substitution in CDR3 allowed. TCRdb reprocessed the reads into one record per CDR3 protein sequence, lacking DNA. It is TCRdb's table, rather than the study itself, that gives the V and J calls and clone size. The sample's table lists a count of 150,000 to 180,000 distinct CDR3 sequences. Approximately 35% of the sample rests with the top ten.

The chain uses TRBV6-2 or TRBV6-3 and TRBJ2-3; TCRdb's D call of TRBD1 is untestable without DNA. The TCR sequence derives from a woman aged 50 to 60 in good health. Donor details come from another sample of the same person, matched by shared clones. The sample consisted of blood T cells: a sorted CD56 or NKG2C T cell subset, CD4+ or CD8+ T cells, or bulk PBMC T cells (not recorded which). The CDR3 in this case is CASSSGQGLDTQYF.